This T cell receptor (beta chain) appears in the sequencing data of a study of a mutant IDH1 vaccine in newly diagnosed glioma. Study overall: Mean patient age was approximately 40 years; around 60% were male and around 38% female.

Trimming took off 7 bases at V and 4 bases at J, with 19 bases between the two ends. This CDR3 contains 14 residues. Germline CDR1 is SQVTM and CDR2 is ANQGSEA. The table came from immunoSEQ multiplex PCR; TCRdb's copy has only in-frame clones and leaves some out. The table shows tens of thousands of clones, with roughly four fifths occurring only once. About this clone itself: What it binds is unknown.

Time point defined: week 47, end of study. Vaccine doses each comprised 300 ug of mutant IDH1 20-mer peptide, with topical imiquimod. Each donor presented with a new WHO grade 3 or 4 astrocytoma that tested IDH1-mutant and showed ATRX loss. The rearrangement joins TRBV29-1 to TRBJ1-1, with D unresolved. This TCR was recovered from a woman aged 50 to 60 with glioma. The sample consisted of PBMCs, taken from a glioma patient whose treatment included an IDH1 peptide vaccine. The CDR3 DNA reads as TGCAGCGGTCTTGGAGGGAATGGTGCCACTGAAGCTTTCTTT. Its protein is CSGLGGNGATEAFF. Full variable domain (missing parts from reference TRBV29-1 and TRBJ1-1): SAVISQKPSRDICQRGTSLTIQCQVDSQVTMMFWYRQQPGQSLTLIATANQGSEATYESGFVIDKFPISRPNLTFSTLTVSNMSPEDSSIYLCSGLGGNGATEAFFGQGTRLTVV.